These 13 T cell receptor beta chains came from one sample sequenced in a study of shared clonotypes between healthy human individuals. The repertoire was sequenced with immunoSEQ multiplex PCR; TCRdb's copy has only in-frame clones and lacks some. The table lists about 320,000 clones, around 87% of them singletons. The sample taken for sequencing was memory CD8+ T cells sorted from blood. Subset indicated: CD45RO+ cells pooled with CCR7-negative TemRA cells. The receptor set was obtained from a man aged 18-30 years in good health.

The chain carries TRBV28 and TRBJ1-5; D uncertain. The germline V gene encodes CDR1 MDHEN and CDR2 SYDVKM. The CDR3 covers 13 residues. V lost 2 bases, J lost 7 bases, and 9 bases lay in between. CDR3 in amino acids: CASSLRTGQPQHF. DNA for the CDR3: TGTGCCAGCAGTTTAAGGACGGGACAGCCCCAGCATTTT.

This rearrangement joins TRBV29-1 to TRBJ2-1; D possibly corresponds to TRBD1 (6 bases). The V end lost 4 bases, the J end lost 7 bases, and 8 bases lay between the germline ends. Germline V gene data show CDR1 as SQVTM and CDR2 as ANQGSEA. CDR3 length: 11 residues. This CDR3 is CSVVGANEQFF. The CDR3 coding sequence is TGCAGCGTTGTGGGGGCAAATGAGCAGTTCTTC.

This chain connects TRBV28 to TRBJ1-5; D uncertain. Germline lookup yields CDR1 MDHEN and CDR2 SYDVKM. Trimming took off 2 bases at V and 0 bases at J, with 5 bases between the two ends. The CDR3 has 14 residues. CDR3: CASSLTFSNQPQHF. The CDR3 DNA reads as TGTGCCAGCAGTTTAACCTTTAGCAATCAGCCCCAGCATTTT.

The chain combines TRBV7-9 with TRBJ2-6; D possibly corresponds to TRBD1 (5 bases). Trimming left V 3 bases short and J 0 bases short, with 15 bases between. This CDR3 has 18 residues. CDR1 and CDR2 (germline): SEHNR, FQNEAQ (reference sequence). CDR3 nucleotide sequence: TGTGCCAGCAGCTTTTCCAGACAGCCTGGCTCTGGGGCCAACGTCCTGACTTTC. The encoded protein is CASSFSRQPGSGANVLTF.

V is TRBV5-1 and J is TRBJ1-4; 8 bases fit TRBD1. The V gene end was trimmed by 0 bases and the J gene end by 5 bases; junction bases not matched to a gene: 6. Germline lookup yields CDR1 SGHRS and CDR2 YFSETQ. This CDR3 has 16 amino acids. CDR3 coding DNA: TGCGCCAGCAGCTTGGCAGGGGGCCTATTAAATGAAAAACTGTTTTTT. This encodes CASSLAGGLLNEKLFF.

The J gene is TRBJ2-7, the V gene TRBV4-1; D might be TRBD2 (6 bases). The V end was cut by 3 bases, the J end by 1 base, with 16 bases between. The germline CDR1 and CDR2 sequences are MGHRA and YSYEKL. This CDR3 is built from 16 residues. Here the CDR3 reads CASSHPFTGVSYEQYF. The CDR3 DNA reads as TGCGCCAGCAGCCATCCCTTCACGGGAGTTTCCTACGAGCAGTACTTC.

The chain links TRBV29-1 to TRBJ1-1, with D hard to call. Germline V gene data show CDR1 as SQVTM and CDR2 as ANQGSEA. The CDR3 is made up of 11 amino acids. The CDR3 loop is CSLSRGLEAFF. Here the CDR3 DNA reads TGCAGTCTCTCCAGAGGCCTTGAAGCTTTCTTT.

The chain uses TRBV5-6 and TRBJ2-7; tentatively, D is TRBD2 (6 bases). From germline, CDR1 is SGHDT and CDR2 YYEEEE. This CDR3 region has 13 residues. Trimming pared 1 base from V and 5 bases from J, leaving 10 bases between. Here the CDR3 reads CASSLWGGDEQYF. CDR3 DNA: TGTGCCAGCAGCTTGTGGGGAGGCGACGAGCAGTACTTC.

The chain is built from TRBV11-2 and TRBJ1-2; D not resolved. V lost 2 bases to trimming and J lost 1 base, with 17 bases between them. The CDR3 extends over 17 amino acids. Germline V CDR1 and CDR2: SGHAT, FQNNGV. The CDR3 loop is CASSLSYPERGNYGYTF. The CDR3 nucleotides read TGTGCCAGCAGCTTATCTTACCCCGAACGGGGTAACTATGGCTACACCTTC.

The chain carries TRBV28 and TRBJ1-5; D remains ambiguous. The CDR3 extends over 11 amino acids. Germline V CDR1 and CDR2: MDHEN, SYDVKM. Trimming removed 3 bases at V and 12 bases at J, with 9 bases between. In DNA, the CDR3 is TGTGCCAGCAGTTTTCTTTCTGACCAGCATTTT. Translated: CASSFLSDQHF.

The V and J genes are TRBV7-9 and TRBJ2-3; D gene uncertain. The germline V and J ends were trimmed by 2 bases and 2 bases, with 11 bases remaining between them. Germline CDR1 SEHNR, CDR2 FQNEAQ (reference sequence). This CDR3 region has 15 residues. This chain's CDR3 is CASSLRTVNTDTQYF. CDR3 DNA: TGTGCCAGCAGCTTACGGACGGTGAACACAGATACGCAGTATTTT. The variable domain in full, with the rest retrieved from reference TRBV7-9 and TRBJ2-3, is DTGVSQNPRHKITKRGQNVTFRCDPISEHNRLYWYRQTLGQGPEFLTYFQNEAQLEKSRLLSDRFSAERPKGSFSTLEIQRTEQGDSAMYLCASSLRTVNTDTQYFGPGTRLTVL.

Turning to this clone: This same CDR3 is encoded by further DNA sequences in the sample. CDR3 in DNA: TGTGCCAGCAGCGTAGGTGGAGGGGATTATGGCTACACCTTC. Residues: CASSVGGGDYGYTF. The chain recombines TRBV9 with TRBJ1-2; D may be TRBD1 (5 bases). The V and J ends lost 0 bases and 5 bases respectively, with 11 bases between them. CDR1 SGDLS and CDR2 YYNGEE come from the germline V gene. This CDR3 has 14 residues. The full variable domain, completed using reference TRBV9 and TRBJ1-2, is DSGVTQTPKHLITATGQRVTLRCSPRSGDLSVYWYQQSLDQGLQFLIQYYNGEERAKGNILERFSAQQFPDLHSELNLSSLELGDSALYFCASSVGGGDYGYTFGSGTRLTVV.

The chain couples TRBV15 to TRBJ2-5; 7 bases map to TRBD2. After removal of 6 bases from V and 0 bases from J, the junction contained 7 bases not matched to a gene. This CDR3 contains 15 residues. Germline-derived CDR1 and CDR2 are LNHNV and YYDKDF (reference sequence). CDR3 region: CATREGRGYQETQYF. The DNA for the CDR3 is TGTGCCACCAGGGAGGGGCGGGGGTACCAAGAGACCCAGTACTTC.